This passage covers 11 T cell receptor beta chains from one sample sequenced in a study of blood T cell repertoires in COVID-19. Profiled with immunoSEQ multiplex PCR; TCRdb holds only in-frame clones, not every one. The sample lists more than 110,000 clones; roughly 80% were seen once. The specimen sequenced was peripheral blood. The receptors originated from a woman aged 55 to 70 with acute or convalescent COVID-19.

The chain recombines TRBV3-1 (or the pseudogene TRBV3-2) with TRBJ2-3, with D perhaps matching TRBD2 (6 bases). This CDR3 contains 15 residues. With 0 bases removed from V and 4 bases from J, the gap between germline ends came to 11 bases. Germline assignment: CDR1 LGHDT and CDR2 YNNKEL (reference sequence). CDR3 DNA: TGTGCCAGCAGCCAAGAAATAGCGGACGCAGATACGCAGTATTTT. Translation gives CASSQEIADADTQYF.

The chain recombines TRBV5-6 with TRBJ2-3, with D maybe TRBD1 (6 bases). This CDR3 has 16 residues. Per germline, CDR1 SGHDT and CDR2 YYEEEE. Trimming stripped 0 bases from V and 2 bases from J, with 13 bases between. Here the CDR3 DNA reads TGTGCCAGCAGCTTGGTTCAGGGGTCCCCCACAGATACGCAGTATTTT. Translating it yields CASSLVQGSPTDTQYF.

The chain has TRBV29-1 and TRBJ2-1; TRBD2 might be the D (5 bases). Germline lookup yields CDR1 SQVTM and CDR2 ANQGSEA. The length of the CDR3 is 13 residues. V was shortened by 5 bases and J by 7 bases, with 15 bases between the two germline ends. CDR3 protein: CSVRSGRRNEQFF. In DNA form, the CDR3 reads TGCAGCGTTCGGTCGGGCAGGAGGAATGAGCAGTTCTTC.

The chain links TRBV28 to TRBJ2-1; 7 bases line up with TRBD2. Germline V lookup: CDR1 MDHEN, CDR2 SYDVKM. J was trimmed by 1 base and V by 6 bases; bases with no gene match: 3. The CDR3 is 14 residues long. The CDR3 coding sequence is TGTGCCAGCAGGTGGGAGGGATCCTACAATGAGCAGTTCTTC. It encodes CASRWEGSYNEQFF. Looking up the rest from reference TRBV28 and TRBJ2-1 gives the full variable domain: DVKVTQSSRYLVKRTGEKVFLECVQDMDHENMFWYRQDPGLGLRLIYFSYDVKMKEKGDIPEGYSVSREKKERFSLILESASTNQTSMYLCASRWEGSYNEQFFGPGTRLTVL.

The chain combines TRBV2 with TRBJ1-1, with 8 bases that match TRBD1. V shed 7 bases, J shed 4 bases, and the junction held 5 bases outside the gene matches. This CDR3 is 13 amino acids long. Germline values: CDR1 SNHLY, CDR2 FYNNEI. CDR3 residues: CASTDRAITEAFF. CDR3 nucleotides: TGTGCCAGCACGGACAGGGCGATCACTGAAGCTTTCTTT.

The chain recombines TRBV19 with TRBJ2-2; 8 bases line up with TRBD2. The V segment lost 3 bases and the J segment 4 bases; nucleotides outside the gene matches: 4. There are 15 residues in the CDR3. CDR1 LNHDA and CDR2 SQIVND come from the germline V gene (reference sequence). The CDR3 nucleotides are TGTGCCAGTAGTATGACCGGGAGGGGCACCGGGGAGCTGTTTTTT. Its translation is CASSMTGRGTGELFF. Full variable domain (rest looked up from reference TRBV19 and TRBJ2-2): DGGITQSPKYLFRKEGQNVTLSCEQNLNHDAMYWYRQDPGQGLRLIYYSQIVNDFQKGDIAEGYSVSREKKESFPLTVTSAQKNPTAFYLCASSMTGRGTGELFFGEGSRLTVL.

This clone was counted only a few times. This chain uses TRBV4-1 with TRBJ1-2, with TRBD1 identical over 8 bases. The germline gives CDR1 MGHRA, CDR2 YSYEKL. Germline trimming cut 5 bases from V and 6 bases from J; bases unmatched to any gene: 17. This CDR3 comprises 17 residues. The CDR3 DNA follows: TGCGCCAGCAGCGGAAGATCCCAACCTCAGGGGGCTGATGGCTACACCTTC. Protein sequence: CASSGRSQPQGADGYTF.

The chain combines TRBV11-3 with TRBJ2-2, with D possibly TRBD1 on 5 matching bases. CDR1 and CDR2 (germline): SGHNT, YENEEA. CDR3 length equals 13 residues. V was pared by 5 bases and J by 4 bases, with 8 bases between. The CDR3 DNA reads as TGTGCCAGCAGCGGACAATCCACCGGGGAGCTGTTTTTT. Translating it yields CASSGQSTGELFF.

The chain joins TRBV7-2 to TRBJ1-1, with TRBD1 matching 8 bases. CDR1 and CDR2 from the germline V gene are SGHTA and FQGNSA. The CDR3 has 16 amino acids. Trimming removed 6 bases from V and 3 bases from J; junction bases left unmatched: 12. For the CDR3, the DNA is TGTGCCAGCAGTTCCCTGGCCAGGGGGCTACACACTGAAGCTTTCTTT. Translating gives CASSSLARGLHTEAFF.

This clone has a count of ten or more. This chain links TRBV3-1 (or the pseudogene TRBV3-2) with TRBJ2-7; 9 bases align to TRBD2. V shed 2 bases and J 9 bases; nucleotides not matched to a gene: 11. The length of the CDR3 is 15 residues. CDR1 and CDR2 (germline): LGHDT, YNNKEL (reference sequence). As DNA, the CDR3 is TGTGCCAGCAGCCAATTGGTAGCGGGAGTCTCGAGGCAGTACTTC. Amino acids: CASSQLVAGVSRQYF.

This chain links TRBV28 with TRBJ1-1; perhaps TRBD1 as D (6 bases). V was trimmed by 2 bases and J by 8 bases, leaving 15 bases between them. Looked up from germline, CDR1 is MDHEN and CDR2 is SYDVKM. This CDR3 is 14 amino acids long. This CDR3 reads CASSLTGWRAEAFF. For the CDR3, the DNA is TGTGCCAGCAGTTTAACAGGGTGGCGAGCGGAAGCTTTCTTT.